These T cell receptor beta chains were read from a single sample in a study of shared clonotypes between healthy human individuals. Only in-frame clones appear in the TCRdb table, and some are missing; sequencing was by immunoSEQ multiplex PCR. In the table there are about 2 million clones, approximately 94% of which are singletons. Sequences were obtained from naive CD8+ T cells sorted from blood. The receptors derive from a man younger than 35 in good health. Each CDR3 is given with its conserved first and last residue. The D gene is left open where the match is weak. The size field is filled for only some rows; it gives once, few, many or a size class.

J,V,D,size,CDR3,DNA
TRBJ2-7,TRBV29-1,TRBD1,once,CSVETTGGIDEQYF,TGCAGCGTTGAAACGACAGGGGGAATTGACGAGCAGTACTTC
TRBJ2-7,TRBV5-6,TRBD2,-,CASSPGLSQREQYF,TGTGCCAGCAGCCCGGGACTATCCCAGAGGGAGCAGTACTTC
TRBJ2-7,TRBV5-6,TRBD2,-,CASSLGAGAYEQYF,TGTGCCAGCAGCTTAGGAGCGGGAGCCTACGAGCAGTACTTC
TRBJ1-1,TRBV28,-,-,CASSFQGGGTEAFF,TGTGCCAGCAGTTTTCAGGGAGGGGGCACTGAAGCTTTCTTT
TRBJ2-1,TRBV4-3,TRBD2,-,CASSQTGTSSSYNEQFF,TGCGCCAGCAGCCAGACCGGGACTAGCTCATCCTACAATGAGCAGTTCTTC
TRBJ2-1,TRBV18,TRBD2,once,CASSVSGALYNEQFF,TGTGCCAGCTCTGTTAGCGGGGCCCTTTACAATGAGCAGTTCTTC
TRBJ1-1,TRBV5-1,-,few,CASSHGGENTEAFF,TGCGCCAGCAGTCACGGCGGCGAGAACACTGAAGCTTTCTTT
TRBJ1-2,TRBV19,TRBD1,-,CASSMGQGSGYTF,TGTGCCAGTAGTATGGGACAGGGAAGTGGCTACACCTTC
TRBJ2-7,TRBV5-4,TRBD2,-,CASTRTSRAYEQYF,TGTGCCAGCACCAGGACTAGCCGTGCCTACGAGCAGTACTTC
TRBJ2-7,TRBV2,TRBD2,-,CASSIAGGGYEQYF,TGTGCCAGCAGTATAGCCGGGGGGGGCTACGAGCAGTACTTC
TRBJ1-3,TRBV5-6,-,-,CASSLGRGSGNTIYF,TGTGCCAGCAGCTTGGGCAGGGGATCTGGAAACACCATATATTTT
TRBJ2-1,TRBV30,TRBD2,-,CAWSAPIAGGRNEQFF,TGTGCCTGGAGTGCCCCCATAGCGGGGGGGCGTAATGAGCAGTTCTTC
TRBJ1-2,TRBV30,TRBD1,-,CAWSVPGGLRGYTF,TGTGCCTGGAGTGTCCCAGGGGGCCTACGGGGCTACACCTTC
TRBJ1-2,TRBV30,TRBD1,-,CAWSAGQGGGYTF,TGTGCCTGGAGTGCGGGACAGGGCGGAGGCTACACCTTC
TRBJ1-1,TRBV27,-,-,CASRRGSTEAFF,TGTGCCAGCCGGAGGGGCTCGACTGAAGCTTTCTTT
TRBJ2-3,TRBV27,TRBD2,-,CASSSIAGGPTDTQYF,TGTGCCAGCAGTTCTATAGCGGGGGGGCCCACAGATACGCAGTATTTT
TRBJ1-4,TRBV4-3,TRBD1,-,CASSFRDRGIPDEKLFF,TGCGCCAGCAGCTTCCGGGACAGGGGTATTCCAGATGAAAAACTGTTTTTT
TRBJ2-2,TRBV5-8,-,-,CASSPTVGSTGELFF,TGTGCCAGCAGCCCGACCGTCGGGTCCACCGGGGAGCTGTTTTTT
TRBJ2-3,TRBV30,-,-,CAWSVLAAGTDTQYF,TGTGCCTGGAGTGTACTGGCGGCAGGCACAGATACGCAGTATTTT
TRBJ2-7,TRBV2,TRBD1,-,CASSPTGGFFDEQYF,TGTGCCAGCAGTCCGACAGGGGGATTTTTCGACGAGCAGTACTTC
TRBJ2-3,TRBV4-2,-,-,CASSQALRTEDTQYF,TGTGCCAGCAGCCAAGCGCTCAGGACCGAAGATACGCAGTATTTT
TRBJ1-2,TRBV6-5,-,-,CASSYGRDYGYTF,TGTGCCAGCAGTTACGGCAGGGACTATGGCTACACCTTC
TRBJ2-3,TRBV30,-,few,CAWSFGGTDTQYF,TGTGCCTGGAGTTTCGGAGGCACAGATACGCAGTATTTT
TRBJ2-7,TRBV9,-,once,CASSVGAAVTYEQYF,TGTGCCAGCAGCGTAGGGGCCGCCGTAACTTACGAGCAGTACTTC
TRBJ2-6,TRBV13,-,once,CASSLGQPYSGANVLTF,TGTGCCAGCAGCTTAGGGCAGCCCTACTCTGGGGCCAACGTCCTGACTTTC
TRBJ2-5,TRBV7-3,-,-,CASSLSEGDQETQYF,TGTGCCAGCAGCTTAAGTGAGGGGGACCAAGAGACCCAGTACTTC
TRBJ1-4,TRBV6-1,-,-,CASSRQAVGKLFF,TGTGCCAGCAGCCGACAGGCGGTTGGAAAACTGTTTTTT
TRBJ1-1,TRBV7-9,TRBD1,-,CASSWGQGIAFF,TGTGCCAGCAGCTGGGGACAGGGGATAGCTTTCTTT
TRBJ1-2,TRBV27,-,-,CASSPHLDYGYTF,TGTGCCAGCAGTCCCCACCTGGACTATGGCTACACCTTC
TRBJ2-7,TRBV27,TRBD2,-,CASSGTGTSSYEQYF,TGTGCCAGCAGTGGGACCGGGACTAGCTCCTACGAGCAGTACTTC
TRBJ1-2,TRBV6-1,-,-,CASSEAFVGPTNYGYTF,TGTGCCAGCAGTGAAGCGTTCGTAGGACCGACTAACTATGGCTACACCTTC
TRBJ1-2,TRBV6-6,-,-,CASDSGPANYGYTF,TGTGCCAGCGACAGTGGTCCCGCTAACTATGGCTACACCTTC
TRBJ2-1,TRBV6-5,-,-,CASSSDSKYEQFF,TGTGCCAGCAGTTCGGACTCGAAGTATGAGCAGTTCTTC
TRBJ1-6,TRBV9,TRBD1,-,CASRTGASPLHF,TGTGCCAGCCGGACAGGGGCTTCACCCCTCCACTTT
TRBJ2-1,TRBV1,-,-,CTSSQAMAGGRDEQFF,TGCACCAGCAGCCAAGCAATGGCGGGGGGGCGGGATGAGCAGTTCTTC
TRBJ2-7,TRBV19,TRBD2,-,CASSPLAGEAYEQYF,TGTGCCAGTAGTCCACTAGCGGGGGAGGCCTACGAGCAGTACTTC
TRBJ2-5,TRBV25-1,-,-,CASSDTETQYF,TGTGCCAGCAGTGATACTGAGACCCAGTACTTC
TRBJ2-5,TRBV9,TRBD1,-,CASSVGGTAETQYF,TGTGCCAGCAGCGTAGGAGGGACAGCAGAGACCCAGTACTTC
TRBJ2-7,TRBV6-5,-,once,CASSYGVFADEQYF,TGTGCCAGCAGTTATGGGGTTTTTGCGGACGAGCAGTACTTC
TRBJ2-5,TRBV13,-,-,CASSSGTEETQYF,TGTGCCAGCAGCTCCGGGACTGAAGAGACCCAGTACTTC
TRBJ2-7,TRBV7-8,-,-,CASSGGGSGQTYEQYF,TGTGCCAGCAGCGGTGGGGGTAGCGGACAAACCTACGAGCAGTACTTC